This T cell receptor beta chain was recovered during a study of T-cell memory formation after mild COVID-19 (dated by TCRdb to the early 2020s). Turning to the overall study: TCR sequence clusters from the two donors were found to be largely donor specific. In a couple of donors, T-cell clones that expanded and contracted after mild COVID-19 were followed by sequencing TCRalpha and TCRbeta repertoires longitudinally. The cohort comprised two young, previously healthy adult volunteers, one female and one male. Overall study outcomes, separate from this receptor: SARS-CoV-2 specificity was not confirmed for the second-wave clones peaking on day 37. Contracting CD4+ clones were located mainly in the CM and EM memory subsets, whereas CD8+ clones were found to be enriched in EMRA. The detection of some responding clones in pre-infection memory suggests that pre-existing cross-reactive memory T cells joined the SARS-CoV-2 response. Clones contracting from day 15 to 85 had balanced CD4/CD8 phenotypes, while a second wave expanding from day 15 to 37 was biased towards CD4+. The study included only a couple of mild cases, and larger cohorts that include severe cases with pre-infection samples were judged to be necessary.

Instrument used: Illumina NovaSeq 6000. Using 5'RACE with constant-segment primers, TCRalpha and TCRbeta cDNA libraries were constructed, with sample barcodes and unique molecular identifiers added in the process. RNA was extracted from every sample with Trizol reagent. Library amplification was performed in two PCR steps, and a second sample barcode and Illumina TruSeq adapters were introduced in the second step. Libraries were sequenced on an Illumina NovaSeq with 2 x 150 bp paired-end reads. Under the source paper's analysis protocol: The reads were demultiplexed and collapsed into UMI-guided consensus sequences using migec v1.2.7. With mixcr v2.1.11, UMI consensuses were aligned to TRA and TRB V and J templates and assembled into clonotypes. Clonotypes were classified as expanded or contracted when called significant by both edgeR and NoisET, with noise models trained on biological replicates. For edgeR calls, the thresholds were a false discovery rate-adjusted p below 0.01 and a log2 fold-change of 1. PCA with hierarchical clustering of max-normalized trajectories of the 1000 most abundant clonotypes was used as exploratory dynamics analysis. The CD4 or CD8 phenotype of responding clones was assigned using the separately sequenced CD4+ and CD8+ repertoires. The raw public reads went through TCRdb reprocessing: fastp at Q25, MiXCR clone calling, in-frame beta chains kept. Each CDR3 protein gets just one entry, which takes the most common genes and DNA from the rows behind it. These V and J calls derive from TCRdb rather than the authors' analysis. This sample comprises approximately 570,000 distinct CDR3 sequences, over 15% of them detected only once. 12% of the sample goes to the ten largest clones.

At the junction V is shortened by 6 bases and J by 1 base; bases outside the gene matches: 6. The germline V gene yields MDHEN for CDR1 and SYDVKM for CDR2. Including cysteine and phenylalanine, the CDR3 has 15 amino acids. This entry keeps only the CDR3 DNA: 45 bases, framed from base 1. Ficoll-Paque density gradient centrifugation was used to isolate PBMCs. Comment on this clonotype: The target of this receptor is not known. Within one base of it there is no much larger clone, and no base qualities were kept.

Sequenced sample: PBMCs or a T cell subset sorted from them (not recorded which). Rearrangement joined TRBV28 to TRBJ1-3; 7 junctional bases match TRBD1. This sequence originates from an adult woman who had mild COVID-19 (a few samples of this study predate the infection). The sample titles of this study are shuffled in the database, so cell type and time point are left out; the donor was told from shared clones. The base sequence is TGTGCCAGCAGGGGGGACAGTCCTTCTGGAAACACCATATATTTT. Its protein product is CASRGDSPSGNTIYF.